A selection of T cell receptor beta chains follows, all from one sample in a study of lymphopenia after photon versus proton radiotherapy. Profiled with immunoSEQ multiplex PCR; TCRdb holds only in-frame clones, not every one. The repertoire holds about 49,000 clones, with about 83% as singletons. Here the sequenced sample was peripheral blood, taken from a patient treated with photon-based radiotherapy. The receptors stem from a man aged 50 or older with gastric cancer. CDR3s include the opening cysteine and the closing phenylalanine or tryptophan. A D gene is named only where the DNA matches it firmly. The listing skips clone size in some rows; elsewhere it reads once, few, many or a size class.

-	TRBV7-6	TRBJ1-1	-	CASSLLGNTEAFF	TGTGCCAGCAGCTTGTTAGGGAACACTGAAGCTTTCTTT
-	TRBV27	TRBJ1-2	TRBD1	CASSLTGTGPSYGYTF	TGTGCCAGCAGTTTAACCGGGACAGGGCCTTCCTATGGCTACACCTTC
-	TRBV5-4	TRBJ1-1	-	CASSLNDRRNTEAFF	TGTGCCAGCAGCTTGAATGACAGGAGGAACACTGAAGCTTTCTTT
-	TRBV7-8	TRBJ2-3	TRBD2	CASSLDGGLAGGRDTQYF	TGTGCCAGCAGCTTAGACGGGGGACTAGCGGGAGGTAGAGATACGCAGTATTTT
-	TRBV4-1	TRBJ2-3	TRBD1	CASSPEPGQLTDTQYF	TGCGCCAGCAGCCCTGAACCGGGACAGCTCACAGATACGCAGTATTTT
-	TRBV27	TRBJ2-1	TRBD1	CASRGDRVEQFF	TGTGCCAGCAGGGGGGACAGGGTTGAGCAGTTCTTC
-	TRBV18	TRBJ2-1	TRBD2	CASSPPGLAAYNEQFF	TGTGCCAGCTCACCACCCGGACTAGCGGCCTACAATGAGCAGTTCTTC
-	TRBV29-1	TRBJ1-4	-	CSVDPGLRNEKLFF	TGCAGCGTTGATCCGGGACTAAGGAATGAAAAACTGTTTTTT
-	TRBV5-8	TRBJ2-7	-	CASSLSSYEQYF	TGTGCCAGCAGCTTAAGCTCCTACGAGCAGTACTTC
once	TRBV10-3	TRBJ2-3	TRBD2	CATGLSGRVTDTQYF	TGTGCCACCGGACTTAGCGGGAGGGTAACAGATACGCAGTATTTT
-	TRBV9	TRBJ2-1	TRBD2	CASAPGTSGVGHNEQFF	TGTGCCAGCGCGCCCGGGACTAGCGGAGTAGGGCACAATGAGCAGTTCTTC
-	TRBV10-1	TRBJ2-7	TRBD1	CASLQGVQGVSYEQYF	TGCGCCAGCCTCCAAGGGGTACAGGGGGTATCCTACGAGCAGTACTTC
-	TRBV7-9	TRBJ1-1	TRBD1	CASSGTGEAFVFF	TGTGCCAGCAGCGGGACAGGGGAGGCTTTTGTGTTCTTT
-	TRBV5-1	TRBJ2-1	-	CASRQSSYNEQFF	TGCGCCAGCCGGCAGAGCTCCTACAATGAGCAGTTCTTC
-	TRBV7-7	TRBJ2-1	-	CASSLATSGAEQFF	TGTGCCAGCAGCTTAGCGACTTCGGGGGCTGAGCAGTTCTTC
once	TRBV4-3	TRBJ1-5	-	CASSQEGGQPQHF	TGCGCCAGCAGCCAAGAAGGGGGTCAGCCCCAGCATTTT
-	TRBV9	TRBJ1-5	-	CASSVGEYSNQPQHF	TGTGCCAGCAGCGTAGGGGAATATAGCAATCAGCCCCAGCATTTT
-	TRBV11-3	TRBJ2-1	TRBD1	CASSLGQGDEQFF	TGTGCCAGCAGCTTGGGACAGGGGGATGAGCAGTTCTTC
few	TRBV14	TRBJ1-5	-	CASSQELGQPQHF	TGTGCCAGCAGCCAAGAGTTGGGTCAGCCCCAGCATTTT
medium-sized	TRBV6-5	TRBJ2-5	-	CASNPTDTQETQYF	TGTGCCAGCAACCCGACAGATACCCAAGAGACCCAGTACTTC